This T cell receptor (beta chain) stems from a study of cytomegalovirus exposure and HLA in healthy donors. The study ran its PCR with 60 Vbeta and 13 Jbeta primers. Libraries were prepared by immunoSEQ multiplex PCR; TCRdb keeps only in-frame clonotypes and omits some of them. Among over 150,000 clones listed, more than 60% were seen once. The CDR3 has 15 residues. In germline, CDR1 is MNHEY, CDR2 SMNVEV (reference sequence). Trimming cost V 7 bases and J 9 bases, with 22 bases left between them. This clonotype originated in a woman between 35 and 50 years old in good health and CMV-seronegative. Sequencing used PBMCs. This chain links TRBV27 with TRBJ2-1; D perhaps matches TRBD2 (6 bases). CDR3 nucleotide sequence: TGTGCCAGCACCTTCTTGGGTAGCGGTAATAGTGAGCAGTTCTTC. Translation gives CASTFLGSGNSEQFF.